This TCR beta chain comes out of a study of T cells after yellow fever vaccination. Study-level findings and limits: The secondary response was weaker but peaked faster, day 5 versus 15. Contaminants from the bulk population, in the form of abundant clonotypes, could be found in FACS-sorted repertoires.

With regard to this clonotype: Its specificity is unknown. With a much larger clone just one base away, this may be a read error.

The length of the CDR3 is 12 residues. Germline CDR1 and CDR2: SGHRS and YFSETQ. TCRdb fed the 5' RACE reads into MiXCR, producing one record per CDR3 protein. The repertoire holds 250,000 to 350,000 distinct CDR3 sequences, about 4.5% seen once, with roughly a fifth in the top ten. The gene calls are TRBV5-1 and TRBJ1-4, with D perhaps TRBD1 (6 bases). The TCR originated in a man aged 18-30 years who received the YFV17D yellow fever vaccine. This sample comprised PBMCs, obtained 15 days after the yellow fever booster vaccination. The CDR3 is CDSAADREKLFF. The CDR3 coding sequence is TGCGACAGCGCCGCCGACAGGGAAAAACTGTTTTTT.